This T cell receptor (beta chain) came from a study of beta chain features in type 1 diabetes. Study-wide points: A potential influence of HLA type upon TCRB rearrangement remained unresolved herein. A pattern of fewer insertions and more deletions at VDJ junctions was seen in type 1 diabetes patients. All four CD4+ subsets of Type 1 diabetes patients contained TCRB CDR3s that were moderately but significantly shorter.

Expressed TCRB transcripts were sequenced because the entire RNA isolate underwent reverse transcription. The data were produced by immunoSEQ multiplex PCR, yet TCRdb's version contains in-frame clones alone and is incomplete. The data show under 850,000 clones, with roughly an eighth seen just once and about 0.02% held by the top ten. The table lists this clone with a few counts. What it binds is unknown. Sorting of CD4+ naive, central memory, regulatory and stem cell-like memory cells was performed via CD45RO/CCR7/CD25/CD127/CD95/CD27. V was trimmed by 3 bases and J by 3 bases, leaving 14 bases between them. The V gene's germline CDR1 is MGHDK and CDR2 SYGVNS. CDR3 length: 15 residues.

Source material: naive CD4+ T cells from blood. The chain links TRBV25-1 to TRBJ2-5; no reliable D call. The clonotype originates from a man aged 18 to 35 with type 1 diabetes. DNA of the CDR3: TGTGCCAGCAGTGATCCCCCGGACGGTAAAGAGACCCAGTACTTC. It yields the protein CASSDPPDGKETQYF.